This T cell receptor (beta chain) comes out of a study of cytomegalovirus exposure and HLA in healthy donors. Study findings and constraints: Relative to the approximately 680-donor mean, N-insertions were reportedly fewer in an Asian-associated ancestry cluster in a later analysis. In a later analysis, the majority of CMV-associated beta chains seemingly showed HLA restriction. In terms of immune exposure information, only CMV serostatus was available.

Germline V CDR1 and CDR2: SNHLY, FYNNEI. V lost 6 bases and J lost 6, with 4 bases in between. This CDR3 has 10 amino acids. The donors gave bone marrow, and they were healthy. 13 Jbeta primers and 60 Vbeta primers were used for the PCR. This table comes from immunoSEQ multiplex PCR, and its TCRdb copy is limited to in-frame clones, with some not included. The sample lists around 200,000 clones; approximately 85% were seen once. This clone showed up just once. No antigen is known for it. This receptor was identified in a young woman in good health and CMV-seronegative. The chain uses TRBV2 and TRBJ2-3; D is unresolved. Sequencing was performed on PBMCs. The CDR3 region is CASRSDTQYF. Written as DNA, the CDR3 is TGTGCCAGCAGATCGGATACGCAGTATTTT.